The 22 T cell receptor beta chains reported below all come from one sample, sequenced in a study of blood T cell repertoires in COVID-19. Sequenced by immunoSEQ multiplex PCR; TCRdb stores in-frame clones only, minus some. The sample yields about 100,000 clones, approximately 90% seen once. The sample taken for sequencing was peripheral blood. Source of these receptors: a man aged 45-65 years with acute or convalescent COVID-19.

This clone was seen once. The chain couples TRBV2 to TRBJ1-2; TRBD1 agrees at 9 bases. Germline trimming cut 5 bases from V and 8 bases from J; bases unmatched to any gene: 9. The CDR3 sequence is 14 residues long. CDR1 is SNHLY, CDR2 FYNNEI, per germline. CDR3 amino acids: CASSSGTGSGGYTF. The CDR3 bases are TGTGCCAGCAGTTCCGGGACAGGGAGTGGCGGCTACACCTTC.

The chain joins TRBV5-5 to TRBJ1-1; D unresolved. The V and J ends lost 2 bases and 1 base respectively, with 9 bases between them. The CDR3 covers 14 residues. The germline V gene has CDR1 SGHKS and CDR2 YYEKEE (reference sequence). The CDR3 DNA reads TGTGCCAGCAGCTTAACGACTGGGAACACTGAAGCTTTCTTT. Encoded protein: CASSLTTGNTEAFF.

V is TRBV30 and J is TRBJ2-2; no clear D. CDR3 length equals 13 residues. Trimming removed 0 bases at V and 7 bases at J, with 9 bases between. Germline CDR1 GTSNPN, CDR2 SVGIG (reference sequence). Written as DNA, the CDR3 is TGTGCCTGGAGTGTCTTCCGAGGCGGGGAGCTGTTTTTT. Its protein is CAWSVFRGGELFF.

The J gene is TRBJ2-2, the V gene TRBV7-2; TRBD1 is a possible D gene (6 bases). CDR3 length: 15 residues. Trimming took off 5 bases at V and 6 bases at J, with 16 bases between the two ends. Germline V lookup: CDR1 SGHTA, CDR2 FQGNSA. CDR3 in amino acids: CASSPRTEPAGELFF. Written as DNA, the CDR3 is TGTGCCAGCAGCCCTCGGACAGAACCCGCCGGGGAGCTGTTTTTT.

The chain links TRBV7-2 to TRBJ2-5; 8 nucleotides align to TRBD2. Germline trimming cut 5 bases from V and 5 bases from J; bases unmatched to any gene: 10. The CDR3 is 15 amino acids. CDR1 and CDR2 from the germline V gene are SGHTA and FQGNSA. The CDR3 coding sequence is TGTGCCAGCAGCCCGGGGGGGGTTTGGGTGGAGACCCAGTACTTC. Translation gives CASSPGGVWVETQYF.

This clone was picked up a small number of times. The chain's CDR3 is CASSSGQGWETQYF. CDR3 nucleotides: TGTGCCAGCAGCTCCGGACAGGGGTGGGAGACCCAGTACTTC. The J gene is TRBJ2-5, the V gene TRBV13, with 9 bases that match TRBD1. The J segment lost 5 bases and the V segment lost 4 bases, leaving 5 bases of the junction unmatched. The CDR3 extends over 14 amino acids. Germline CDR1 and CDR2: PRHDT and FYEKMQ (reference sequence).

V and J are TRBV7-2 and TRBJ2-1; D remains unclear. CDR3 length: 13 amino acids. Germline CDR1 SGHTA, CDR2 FQGNSA. V lost 5 bases and J lost 9, with 14 bases in between. The CDR3 DNA sequence: TGTGCCAGCAGCCCTGCGGCTGTGAGTGAGCAGTTCTTC. Translation gives CASSPAAVSEQFF.

The V call is TRBV5-8, the J call TRBJ2-1, with 7 bases lining up with TRBD1. With 4 bases clipped from V and 2 bases from J, the junction kept 12 bases outside the gene matches. The length of the CDR3 is 17 residues. The V gene's germline CDR1 is SGHTS and CDR2 YDEGEE. Here the CDR3 DNA reads TGTGCCAGCAGCACCGGCACGGGACAGTTAACCTACAATGAGCAGTTCTTC. Translation gives CASSTGTGQLTYNEQFF.

This chain uses TRBV4-3 with TRBJ2-3; TRBD1 might be the D (6 bases). Germline V gives CDR1 LGHNA, CDR2 YSLEER. Between the trimmed V and J ends, which lost 2 bases and 1 base, there was a span of 13 bases. The CDR3 loop spans 16 amino acids. The CDR3 sequence: CASSQQGHKGTDTQYF. CDR3 bases: TGCGCCAGCAGCCAACAGGGACACAAAGGCACAGATACGCAGTATTTT.

Comments on this clone: Other DNA variants within this sample encode the same CDR3. This chain connects TRBV5-1 to TRBJ1-2; D may be TRBD1 (5 bases). V dropped 5 bases and J dropped 4 bases, with 12 bases sitting between them. The CDR3 is made up of 13 amino acids. Germline V gene data show CDR1 as SGHRS and CDR2 as YFSETQ. The CDR3 is CASSKDSPYGYTF. CDR3 DNA: TGCGCCAGCAGTAAAGACAGCCCCTATGGCTACACCTTC.

The chain recombines TRBV28 with TRBJ1-4, with D perhaps matching TRBD1 (5 bases). Germline V gene lookup returns CDR1 MDHEN and CDR2 SYDVKM. Trimming left V 5 bases short and J 6 bases short, with 13 bases between. This CDR3 contains 14 residues. DNA of the CDR3: TGTGCCAGCAGTACGCCGACAGTAGATGAAAAACTGTTTTTT. Its protein is CASSTPTVDEKLFF.

This sequence joins TRBV7-8 and TRBJ2-3; 11 bases are a match to TRBD2. CDR3 length: 17 residues. Germline-derived CDR1 and CDR2 are SGHVS and FQNEAQ. V lost 2 bases and J lost 1; bases outside the gene matches: 5. CDR3 in amino acids: CASSLTSGGPRTDTQYF. CDR3 DNA: TGTGCCAGCAGCTTAACTAGCGGGGGCCCTCGCACAGATACGCAGTATTTT.

V is TRBV7-8 and J is TRBJ1-5, with a tentative D call TRBD1 (5 bases). Per the germline V gene, CDR1 is SGHVS and CDR2 is FQNEAQ. The CDR3 sequence is 15 residues long. V lost 5 bases to trimming and J lost 4 bases, with 15 bases between them. The CDR3 coding sequence is TGTGCCAGCAGCCCCCCAGGGATAGGAAATCAGCCCCAGCATTTT. This gives the protein CASSPPGIGNQPQHF. Combining the CDR3 with reference TRBV7-8 and TRBJ1-5 gives the whole variable domain GAGVSQSPRYKVAKRGQDVALRCDPISGHVSLFWYQQALGQGPEFLTYFQNEAQLDKSGLPSDRFFAERPEGSVSTLKIQRTQQEDSAVYLCASSPPGIGNQPQHFGDGTRLSIL.

There are a few counts of this clone. This chain connects TRBV6-5 to TRBJ2-2, with a weak D call TRBD2 (6 bases). Between the trimmed V and J ends, which lost 2 bases and 7 bases, there was a span of 14 bases. CDR3 length equals 15 residues. Germline V gene data show CDR1 as MNHEY and CDR2 as SVGAGI. This chain's CDR3 is CASSYGPHGSGELFF. As DNA, the CDR3 is TGTGCCAGCAGTTACGGGCCCCACGGGAGCGGGGAGCTGTTTTTT.

This clone occurred a few times. This chain connects TRBV2 to TRBJ1-4, with 10 nucleotides matching TRBD1. V shed 7 bases and J 3 bases; nucleotides not matched to a gene: 5. The germline CDR1 and CDR2 sequences are SNHLY and FYNNEI. This CDR3 is 15 amino acids long. Here the CDR3 DNA reads TGTGCCAGCACGGGACAGGGGCTTGCTAATGAAAAACTGTTTTTT. This codes for CASTGQGLANEKLFF.

V usage is TRBV7-6 and J usage is TRBJ1-6; 8 positions match TRBD1. V trimming: 6 bases; J trimming: 5 bases; junction bases outside the gene matches: 6. CDR1 SGHVS and CDR2 FNYEAQ come from the germline V gene. There are 15 residues in the CDR3. DNA of the CDR3: TGTGCCAGCAGTCCTCAACAGGGGGATAATTCACCCCTCCACTTT. It yields the protein CASSPQQGDNSPLHF.

This sequence joins TRBV11-2 and TRBJ1-4; 7 nucleotides line up with TRBD1. This CDR3 comprises 14 residues. CDR1 is SGHAT, CDR2 FQNNGV, per germline. Germline trimming cut 5 bases from V and 4 bases from J; bases unmatched to any gene: 4. The CDR3 bases are TGTGCCAGCAGCCGGGGACAGCTTAATGAAAAACTGTTTTTT. It is translated as CASSRGQLNEKLFF.

This sequence joins TRBV4-1 and TRBJ1-1; possible D gene TRBD1, 5 bases. CDR1 is MGHRA and CDR2 is YSYEKL in the germline V gene. This CDR3 is 14 amino acids long. With 1 base removed from V and 5 bases from J, the gap between germline ends came to 11 bases. The CDR3 sequence: CASSQGGDWTEAFF. The CDR3 DNA is TGCGCCAGCAGCCAAGGGGGCGATTGGACTGAAGCTTTCTTT.

This clone occurred a few times. This chain joins TRBV5-1 and TRBJ2-1; D possibly corresponds to TRBD2 (5 bases). The V end was cut by 7 bases, the J end by 7 bases, with 15 bases between. Germline loops: CDR1 SGHRS, CDR2 YFSETQ. This CDR3 comprises 13 residues. In DNA form, the CDR3 reads TGCGCCAGCCGCCACGCTACGGGGAATGAGCAGTTCTTC. Translated: CASRHATGNEQFF.

This chain uses TRBV11-2 with TRBJ2-5, with a weak D call TRBD2 (6 bases). Germline CDR1 SGHAT, CDR2 FQNNGV. Between the trimmed V and J ends, which lost 4 bases and 2 bases, there was a span of 11 bases. The CDR3 runs 14 residues. The CDR3 bases are TGTGCCAGCAGCTCAACGGGGGTGCAAGAGACCCAGTACTTC. Translated, it gives CASSSTGVQETQYF.

The CDR3 DNA follows: TGCGCCAGCAGCTTGGTGGGGGGGAGCAATCAGCCCCAGCATTTT. Residues: CASSLVGGSNQPQHF. J is TRBJ1-5 and V is TRBV5-1, with D maybe TRBD1 (5 bases). This CDR3 comprises 15 residues. Germline V gives CDR1 SGHRS, CDR2 YFSETQ. Trimming stripped 0 bases from V and 1 base from J, with 8 bases between.

This chain connects TRBV7-9 to TRBJ1-2; 8 nucleotides line up with TRBD1. CDR3 size: 14 residues. V dropped 0 bases and J dropped 4; count of bases not matched to a gene: 1. Germline CDR1 reads SEHNR; CDR2 reads FQNEAQ (reference sequence). Here the CDR3 reads CASSLADRAYGYTF. The CDR3 bases are TGTGCCAGCAGCTTAGCGGACAGGGCCTATGGCTACACCTTC.